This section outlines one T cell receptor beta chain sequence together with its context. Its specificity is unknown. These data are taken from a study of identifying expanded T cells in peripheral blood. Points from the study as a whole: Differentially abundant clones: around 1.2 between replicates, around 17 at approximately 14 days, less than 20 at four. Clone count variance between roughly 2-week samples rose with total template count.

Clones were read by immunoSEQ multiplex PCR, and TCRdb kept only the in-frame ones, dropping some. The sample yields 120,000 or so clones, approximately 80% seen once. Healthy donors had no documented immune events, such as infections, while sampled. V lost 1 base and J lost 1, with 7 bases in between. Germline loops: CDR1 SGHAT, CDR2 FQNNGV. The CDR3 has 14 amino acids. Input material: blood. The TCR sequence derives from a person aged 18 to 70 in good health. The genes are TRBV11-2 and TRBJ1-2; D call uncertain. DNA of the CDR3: TGTGCCAGCAGCTTAGGCGGGTTTAACTATGGCTACACCTTC. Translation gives CASSLGGFNYGYTF.